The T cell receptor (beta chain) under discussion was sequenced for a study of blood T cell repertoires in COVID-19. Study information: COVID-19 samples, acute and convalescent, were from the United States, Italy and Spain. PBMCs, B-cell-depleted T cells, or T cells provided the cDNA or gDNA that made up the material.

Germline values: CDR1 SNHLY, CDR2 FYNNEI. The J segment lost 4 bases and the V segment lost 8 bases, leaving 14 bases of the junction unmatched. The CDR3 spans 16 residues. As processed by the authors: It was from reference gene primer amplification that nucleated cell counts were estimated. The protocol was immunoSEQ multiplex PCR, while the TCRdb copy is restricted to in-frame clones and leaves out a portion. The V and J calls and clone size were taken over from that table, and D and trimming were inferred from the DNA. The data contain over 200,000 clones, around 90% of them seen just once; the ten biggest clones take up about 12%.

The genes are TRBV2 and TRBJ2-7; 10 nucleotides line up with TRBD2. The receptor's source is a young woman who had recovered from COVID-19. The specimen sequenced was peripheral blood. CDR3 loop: CASQIREREGNYEQYF. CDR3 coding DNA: TGTGCCAGCCAAATTCGGGAGCGGGAGGGCAATTACGAGCAGTACTTC.